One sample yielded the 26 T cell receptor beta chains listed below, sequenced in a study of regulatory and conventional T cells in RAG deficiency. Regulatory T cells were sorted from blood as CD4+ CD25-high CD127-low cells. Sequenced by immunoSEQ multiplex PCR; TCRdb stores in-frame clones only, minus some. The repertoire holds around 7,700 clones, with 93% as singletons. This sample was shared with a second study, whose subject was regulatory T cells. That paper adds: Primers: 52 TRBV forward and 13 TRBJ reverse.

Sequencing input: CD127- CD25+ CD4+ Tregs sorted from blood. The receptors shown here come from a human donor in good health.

The CDR3 is CASSPSRRGGVDEQYF. Here the CDR3 DNA reads TGTGCCAGCAGTCCCAGTCGGAGGGGCGGCGTGGACGAGCAGTACTTC. This rearrangement joins TRBV27 to TRBJ2-7; D is perhaps TRBD2 (6 bases). The CDR3 is 16 amino acids. Trimming stripped 5 bases from V and 5 bases from J, with 22 bases between. Looked up from germline, CDR1 is MNHEY and CDR2 is SMNVEV (reference sequence).

The CDR3 nucleotides are TGCGCCAGCAGCCCAAACCGACAGGGGGCCCTTTATAATTCACCCCTCCACTTT. Translated: CASSPNRQGALYNSPLHF. The chain carries TRBV4-3 and TRBJ1-6; TRBD1 aligns across 10 bases. CDR1 and CDR2 from the germline V gene are LGHNA and YSLEER. The J segment lost 4 bases and the V segment lost 4 bases, leaving 10 bases of the junction unmatched. The CDR3 is 18 residues long.

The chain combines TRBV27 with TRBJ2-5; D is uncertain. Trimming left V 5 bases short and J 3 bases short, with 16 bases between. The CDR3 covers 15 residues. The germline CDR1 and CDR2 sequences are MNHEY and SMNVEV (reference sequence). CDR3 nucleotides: TGTGCCAGCAGTCCGATCGAGGTACTGAAAGAGACCCAGTACTTC. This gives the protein CASSPIEVLKETQYF.

CDR3 protein: CASSLEPGQVNSPLHF. CDR3 nucleotides: TGCGCCAGCAGCTTGGAGCCGGGACAGGTCAATTCACCCCTCCACTTT. The V and J genes are TRBV5-1 and TRBJ1-6; TRBD1 matches 8 bases. Germline-derived CDR1 and CDR2 are SGHRS and YFSETQ. V gave up 0 bases and J gave up 7 bases; unmatched junction bases: 6. The CDR3 sequence is 16 residues long.

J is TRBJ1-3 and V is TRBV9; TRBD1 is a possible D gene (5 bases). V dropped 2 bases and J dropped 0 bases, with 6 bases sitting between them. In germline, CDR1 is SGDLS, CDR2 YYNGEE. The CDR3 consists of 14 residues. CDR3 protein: CASSVQGSGNTIYF. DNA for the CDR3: TGTGCCAGCAGCGTTCAGGGCTCTGGAAACACCATATATTTT.

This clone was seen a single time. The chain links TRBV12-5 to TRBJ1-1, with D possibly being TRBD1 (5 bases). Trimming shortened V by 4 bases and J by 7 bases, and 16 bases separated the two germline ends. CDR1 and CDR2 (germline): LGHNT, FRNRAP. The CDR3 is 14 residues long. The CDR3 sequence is CASGSVGEDDEAFF. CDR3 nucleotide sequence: TGTGCTAGTGGTTCCGTAGGGGAGGACGATGAAGCTTTCTTT.

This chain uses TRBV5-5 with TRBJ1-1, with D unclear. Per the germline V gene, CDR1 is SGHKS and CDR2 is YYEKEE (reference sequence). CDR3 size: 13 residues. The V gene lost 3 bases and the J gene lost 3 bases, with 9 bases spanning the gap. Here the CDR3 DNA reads TGTGCCAGCAGCTCGCTTCCGGACACTGAAGCTTTCTTT. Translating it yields CASSSLPDTEAFF.

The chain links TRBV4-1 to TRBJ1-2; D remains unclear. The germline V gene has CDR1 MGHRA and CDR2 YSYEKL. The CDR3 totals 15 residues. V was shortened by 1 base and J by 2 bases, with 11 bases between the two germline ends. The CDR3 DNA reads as TGCGCCAGCAGCCAAGGGGGAGGACGGAACTATGGCTACACCTTC. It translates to CASSQGGGRNYGYTF.

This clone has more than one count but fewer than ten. The CDR3 DNA follows: TGTGCCAGCAGTTACGGTGGGCCTGGAAACACCATATATTTT. It translates to CASSYGGPGNTIYF. The rearrangement links TRBV6-5 to TRBJ1-3; D unresolved. Per germline, CDR1 MNHEY and CDR2 SVGAGI. CDR3 length: 14 amino acids. V was trimmed by 2 bases and J by 2 bases, leaving 7 bases between them.

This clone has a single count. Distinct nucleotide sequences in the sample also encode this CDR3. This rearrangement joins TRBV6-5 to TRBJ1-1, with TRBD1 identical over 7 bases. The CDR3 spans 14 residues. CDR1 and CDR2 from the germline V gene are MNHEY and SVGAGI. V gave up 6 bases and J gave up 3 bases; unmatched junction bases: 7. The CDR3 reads CASSLQGWHTEAFF. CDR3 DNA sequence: TGTGCCAGCAGCCTACAGGGGTGGCACACTGAAGCTTTCTTT.

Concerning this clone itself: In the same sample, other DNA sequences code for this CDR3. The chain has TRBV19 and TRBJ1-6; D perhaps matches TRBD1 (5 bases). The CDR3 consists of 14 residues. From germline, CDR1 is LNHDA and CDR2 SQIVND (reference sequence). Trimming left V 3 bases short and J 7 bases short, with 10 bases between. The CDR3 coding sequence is TGTGCCAGTAGTATTCAGGGAACCAATTCACCCCTCCACTTT. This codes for CASSIQGTNSPLHF.

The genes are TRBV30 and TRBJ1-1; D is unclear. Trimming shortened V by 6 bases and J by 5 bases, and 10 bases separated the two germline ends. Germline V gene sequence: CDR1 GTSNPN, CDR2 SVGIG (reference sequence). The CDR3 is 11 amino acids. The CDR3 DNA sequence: TGTGCCTGCCTCACCGGGACTGAAGCTTTCTTT. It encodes CACLTGTEAFF. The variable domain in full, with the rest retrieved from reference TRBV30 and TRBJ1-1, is SQTIHQWPATLVQPVGSPLSLECTVEGTSNPNLYWYRQAAGRGLQLLFYSVGIGQISSEVPQNLSASRPQDRQFILSSKKLLLSDSGFYLCACLTGTEAFFGQGTRLTVV.

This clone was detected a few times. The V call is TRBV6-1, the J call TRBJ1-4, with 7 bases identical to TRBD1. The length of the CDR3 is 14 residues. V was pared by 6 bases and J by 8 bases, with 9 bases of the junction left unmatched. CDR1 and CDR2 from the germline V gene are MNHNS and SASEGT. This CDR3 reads CASSPTGLGEKLFF. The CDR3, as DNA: TGTGCCAGCAGCCCGACAGGGCTCGGGGAAAAACTGTTTTTT.

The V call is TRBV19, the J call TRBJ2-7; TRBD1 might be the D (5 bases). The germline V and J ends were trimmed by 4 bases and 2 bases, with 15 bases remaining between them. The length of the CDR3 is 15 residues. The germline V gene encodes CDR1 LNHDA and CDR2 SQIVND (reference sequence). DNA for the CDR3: TGTGCCAGTAGTAACCCCGCAGGGATGGCCTACGAGCAGTACTTC. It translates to CASSNPAGMAYEQYF.

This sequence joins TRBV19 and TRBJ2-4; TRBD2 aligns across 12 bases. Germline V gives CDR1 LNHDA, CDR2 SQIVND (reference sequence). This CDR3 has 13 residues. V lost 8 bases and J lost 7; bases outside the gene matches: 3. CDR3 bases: TGTGCCAGTCGAGGGACTAGCGGGAACATTCAGTACTTC. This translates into CASRGTSGNIQYF.

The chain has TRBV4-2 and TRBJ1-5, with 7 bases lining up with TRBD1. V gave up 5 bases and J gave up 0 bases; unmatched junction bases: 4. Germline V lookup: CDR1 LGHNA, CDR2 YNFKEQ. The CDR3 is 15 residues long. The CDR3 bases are TGTGCCAGCAGCAAGGGGGCCTATAGCAATCAGCCCCAGCATTTT. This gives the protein CASSKGAYSNQPQHF.

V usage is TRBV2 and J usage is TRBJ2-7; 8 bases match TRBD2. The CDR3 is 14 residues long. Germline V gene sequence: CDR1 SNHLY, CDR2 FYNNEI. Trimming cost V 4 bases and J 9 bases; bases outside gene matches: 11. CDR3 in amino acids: CASSVSGTSLMQYF. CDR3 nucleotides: TGTGCCAGCAGTGTATCCGGGACTAGTCTGATGCAGTACTTC.

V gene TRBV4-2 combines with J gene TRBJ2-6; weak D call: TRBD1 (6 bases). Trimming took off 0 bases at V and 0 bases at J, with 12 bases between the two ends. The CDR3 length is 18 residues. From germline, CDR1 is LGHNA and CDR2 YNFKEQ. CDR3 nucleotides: TGTGCCAGCAGCCAAGAACAACAGGGATTCTCTGGGGCCAACGTCCTGACTTTC. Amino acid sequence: CASSQEQQGFSGANVLTF.

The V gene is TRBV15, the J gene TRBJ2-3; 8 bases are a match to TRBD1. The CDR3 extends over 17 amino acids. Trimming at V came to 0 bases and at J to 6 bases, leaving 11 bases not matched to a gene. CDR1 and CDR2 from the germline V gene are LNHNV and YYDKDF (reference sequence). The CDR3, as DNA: TGTGCCACCAGCAGAGAAGGGGCCACAGGGGGTCCGGATACGCAGTATTTT. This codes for CATSREGATGGPDTQYF.

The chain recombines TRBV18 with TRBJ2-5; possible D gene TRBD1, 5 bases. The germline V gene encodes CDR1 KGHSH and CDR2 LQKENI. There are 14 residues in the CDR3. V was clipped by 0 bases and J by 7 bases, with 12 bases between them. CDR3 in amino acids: CASSPPTALGTQYF. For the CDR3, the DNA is TGTGCCAGCTCACCACCGACAGCTCTAGGGACCCAGTACTTC.

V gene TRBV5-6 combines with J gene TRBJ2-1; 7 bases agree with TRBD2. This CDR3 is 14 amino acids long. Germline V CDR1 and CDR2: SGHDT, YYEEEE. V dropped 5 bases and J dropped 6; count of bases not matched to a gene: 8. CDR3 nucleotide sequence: TGTGCCAGCAGGGGTGCGGGAGACCTCAATGAGCAGTTCTTC. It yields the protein CASRGAGDLNEQFF.

CDR3 in amino acids: CASSWRDSGANVLTF. CDR3 nucleotide sequence: TGTGCCAGCAGTTGGAGGGACTCTGGGGCCAACGTCCTGACTTTC. The rearrangement joins TRBV6-6 to TRBJ2-6; weak D call: TRBD2 (6 bases). The V end lost 4 bases, the J end lost 0 bases, and 7 bases lay between the germline ends. Germline V gene sequence: CDR1 MNHNY, CDR2 SVGAGI (reference sequence). There are 15 residues in the CDR3.

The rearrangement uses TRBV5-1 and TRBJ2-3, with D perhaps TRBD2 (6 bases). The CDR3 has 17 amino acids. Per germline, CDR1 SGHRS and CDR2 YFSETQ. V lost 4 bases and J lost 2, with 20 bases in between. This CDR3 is CASSLIRSGRFTDTQYF. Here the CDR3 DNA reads TGCGCCAGCAGCCTGATCCGGAGCGGGCGATTCACAGATACGCAGTATTTT.

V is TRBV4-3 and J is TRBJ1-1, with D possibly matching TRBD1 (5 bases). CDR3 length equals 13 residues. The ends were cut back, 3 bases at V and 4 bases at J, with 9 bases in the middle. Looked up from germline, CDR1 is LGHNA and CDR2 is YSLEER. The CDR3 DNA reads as TGCGCCAGCAGCCACGGGGGAGGCACTGAAGCTTTCTTT. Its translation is CASSHGGGTEAFF.

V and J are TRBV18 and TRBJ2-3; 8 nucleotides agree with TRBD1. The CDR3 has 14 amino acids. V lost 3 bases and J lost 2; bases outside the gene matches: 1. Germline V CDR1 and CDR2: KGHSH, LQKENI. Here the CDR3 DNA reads TGTGCCAGCTCACCGGGACAGGCCACAGATACGCAGTATTTT. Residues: CASSPGQATDTQYF.

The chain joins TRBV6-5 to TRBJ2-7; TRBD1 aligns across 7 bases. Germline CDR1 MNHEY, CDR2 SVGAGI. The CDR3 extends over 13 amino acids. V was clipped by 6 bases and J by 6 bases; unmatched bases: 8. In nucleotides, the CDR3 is TGTGCCAGCAGGTTAGACAGGGCCAGCGAGCAGTACTTC. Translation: CASRLDRASEQYF.